This record concerns one T cell receptor beta chain sequence. What it recognizes is unknown. Some clones are missing from TCRdb's copy, which holds only in-frame ones; the method was immunoSEQ multiplex PCR. The sample shows 110,000 to 150,000 clones, 90% of them seen only once. Germline V gene lookup returns CDR1 SGHRS and CDR2 YFSETQ. V was cut by 6 bases and J by 3 bases, with 19 bases left in between. This CDR3 has 16 amino acids. This specimen belongs to a study of cytomegalovirus exposure and HLA in healthy donors. Study observations and caveats: TCR beta chains numbering approximately 150 were designated cytomegalovirus-associated. Most TCR sequences proved rare, with some public TCRs found in many donors.

Among the roughly 120 subjects of the validation cohort, separate from the approximately 660-subject first cohort, were the donors. The chain uses TRBV5-1 and TRBJ2-1; a possible D gene is TRBD2 (6 bases). The source is a woman in her twenties or thirties in good health and CMV-seropositive. Sample: PBMCs. The CDR3 protein is CASNLLPGLSYNEQFF. CDR3 DNA: TGCGCCAGCAACCTCCTCCCCGGACTAAGCTACAATGAGCAGTTCTTC.